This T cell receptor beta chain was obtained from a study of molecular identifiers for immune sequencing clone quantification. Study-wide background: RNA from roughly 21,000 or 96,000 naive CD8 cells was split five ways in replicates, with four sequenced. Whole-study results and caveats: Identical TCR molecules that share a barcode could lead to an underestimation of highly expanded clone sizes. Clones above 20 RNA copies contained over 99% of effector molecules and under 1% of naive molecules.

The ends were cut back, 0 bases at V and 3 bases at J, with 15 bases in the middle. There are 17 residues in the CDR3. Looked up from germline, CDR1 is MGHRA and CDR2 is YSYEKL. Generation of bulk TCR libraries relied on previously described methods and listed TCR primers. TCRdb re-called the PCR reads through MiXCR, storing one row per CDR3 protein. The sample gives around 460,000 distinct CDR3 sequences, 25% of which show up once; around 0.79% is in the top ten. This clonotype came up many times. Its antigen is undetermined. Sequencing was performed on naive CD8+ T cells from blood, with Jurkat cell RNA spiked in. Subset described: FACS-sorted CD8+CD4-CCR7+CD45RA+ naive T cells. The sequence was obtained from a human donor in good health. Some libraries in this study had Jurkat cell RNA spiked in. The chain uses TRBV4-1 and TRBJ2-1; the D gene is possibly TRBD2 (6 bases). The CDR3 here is CASSQESYGTDYNEQFF. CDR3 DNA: TGCGCCAGCAGCCAAGAGAGTTACGGGACTGACTACAATGAGCAGTTCTTC.